This TCR beta chain derives from a study of cytomegalovirus exposure and HLA in healthy donors. Overall study findings and caveats: An analysis done earlier found most TCR beta V segments productive about 87% or about 30% of the time. Based on reports, TCR beta sequences accurately predicted HLA-A and HLA-B alleles for most subjects.

V gave up 5 bases and J gave up 3 bases; unmatched junction bases: 3. The V gene's germline CDR1 is PRHDT and CDR2 FYEKMQ (reference sequence). The CDR3 contains 15 residues. Regarding this clone: Its antigen is not identified.

PCR was performed using 60 Vbeta and 13 Jbeta primers. In the original workflow: Per a later analysis, the number of unique TCR beta chains was roughly 87 million, of which 9 million to 12 million were shared. Assay used: immunoSEQ multiplex PCR; TCRdb lists only in-frame clones, some missing. D and trimming come from the DNA, and the V and J calls and clone size come from that table. Among roughly 80,000 clones listed, about four fifths were seen once. The receptor was isolated from a male donor in good health and CMV-seropositive. The chain combines TRBV13 with TRBJ2-7, with 14 bases lining up with TRBD2. The sequenced sample was PBMCs. The CDR3, as DNA: TGTGCCAGCAGCCTCGGACTAGCGGGGGGCTACGAGCAGTACTTC. This codes for CASSLGLAGGYEQYF.